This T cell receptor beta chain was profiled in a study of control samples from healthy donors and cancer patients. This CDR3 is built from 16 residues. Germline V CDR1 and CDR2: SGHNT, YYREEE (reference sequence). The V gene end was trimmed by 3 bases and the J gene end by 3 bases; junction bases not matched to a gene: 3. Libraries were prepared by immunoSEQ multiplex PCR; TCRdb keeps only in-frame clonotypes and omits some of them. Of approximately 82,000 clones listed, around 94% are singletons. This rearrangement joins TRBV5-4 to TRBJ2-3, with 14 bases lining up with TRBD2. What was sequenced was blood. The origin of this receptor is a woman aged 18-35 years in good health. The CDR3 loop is CASSWTSGGLTDTQYF. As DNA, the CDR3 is TGTGCCAGCAGCTGGACTAGCGGGGGGTTAACAGATACGCAGTATTTT.